Described below is a single T cell receptor beta chain sequence and its context. The antigen is unknown. The sample comes from a study of T cell responses to AZD1222 COVID-19 vaccine. Study context: Pooling covered second doses at about 4 or about 12 weeks. Study-level findings and limits: Sampling captured repertoires only after the peak T cell response. The study found Spike-specific TCR breadth and depth rose after two AZD1222 doses.

The germline V gene has CDR1 SGHNT and CDR2 YYREEE (reference sequence). J was trimmed by 9 bases and V by 0 bases; bases with no gene match: 13. This CDR3 comprises 17 residues. Data came from immunoSEQ multiplex PCR; TCRdb stores just in-frame clones and leaves some out. Of some 160,000 clones in the sample, roughly 92% are singletons; the top ten hold roughly 1.6%. The sample in question was peripheral blood, obtained on day 0 of AZD1222 vaccination. The rearrangement links TRBV5-4 to TRBJ2-1; 9 positions match TRBD2. This TCR was recovered from an adult in good health. Written as DNA, the CDR3 is TGTGCCAGCAGCTTGGTTTCCTTAGCGGGGGCCCTGGGTGAGCAGTTCTTC. Protein: CASSLVSLAGALGEQFF. Drawing the rest from reference TRBV5-4 and TRBJ2-1, the complete variable domain is ETGVTQSPTHLIKTRGQQVTLRCSSQSGHNTVSWYQQALGQGPQFIFQYYREEENGRGNFPPRFSGLQFPNYSSELNVNALELDDSALYLCASSLVSLAGALGEQFFGPGTRLTVL.